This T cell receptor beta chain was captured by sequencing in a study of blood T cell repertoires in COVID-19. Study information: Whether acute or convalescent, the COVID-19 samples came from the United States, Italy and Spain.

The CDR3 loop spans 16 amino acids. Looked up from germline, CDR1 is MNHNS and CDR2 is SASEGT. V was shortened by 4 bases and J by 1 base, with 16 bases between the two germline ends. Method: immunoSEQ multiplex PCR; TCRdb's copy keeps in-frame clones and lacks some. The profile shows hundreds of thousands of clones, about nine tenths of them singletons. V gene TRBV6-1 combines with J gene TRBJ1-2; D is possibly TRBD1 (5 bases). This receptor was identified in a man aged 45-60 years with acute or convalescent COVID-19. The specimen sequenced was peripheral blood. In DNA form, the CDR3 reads TGTGCCAGCAGTGTCCCGGGGGGGTTCCTTAACTATGGCTACACCTTC. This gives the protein CASSVPGGFLNYGYTF.